This T cell receptor beta chain appears in the sequencing data of a study of PD-L1 blockade in urothelial cancer. On the study more broadly: Between 0 and 3 chemotherapy regimens preceded treatment for each patient.

This CDR3 is 15 amino acids long. CDR1 is SGHTS and CDR2 is YDEGEE in the germline V gene. V shed 3 bases, J shed 3 bases, and the junction held 8 bases outside the gene matches. Regarding time point: peripheral blood 6 weeks after treatment start. Synthetic TCR analog templates were spiked into each PCR. Assay used: immunoSEQ multiplex PCR; TCRdb lists only in-frame clones, some missing. The sample has some 75,000 clones; around 93% are singletons. The genes are TRBV5-8 and TRBJ2-5, with TRBD1 identical over 7 bases. The TCR originated in an elderly woman with urothelial cancer. The sample here was PBMCs, taken around atezolizumab (anti-PD-L1) treatment. CDR3 sequence (DNA): TGTGCCAGCAGCTGGACCGGACAGGAAAAAGAGACCCAGTACTTC. Residues: CASSWTGQEKETQYF.